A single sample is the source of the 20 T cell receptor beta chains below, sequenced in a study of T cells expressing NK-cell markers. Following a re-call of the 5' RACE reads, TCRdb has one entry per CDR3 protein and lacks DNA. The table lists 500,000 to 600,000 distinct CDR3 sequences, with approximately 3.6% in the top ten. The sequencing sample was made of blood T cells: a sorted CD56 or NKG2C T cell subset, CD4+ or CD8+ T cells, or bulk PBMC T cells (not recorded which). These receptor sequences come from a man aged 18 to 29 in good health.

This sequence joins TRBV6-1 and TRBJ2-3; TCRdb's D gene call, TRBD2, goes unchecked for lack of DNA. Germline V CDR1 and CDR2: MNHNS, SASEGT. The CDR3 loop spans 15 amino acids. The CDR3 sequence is CASSDPSDRTDTQYF.

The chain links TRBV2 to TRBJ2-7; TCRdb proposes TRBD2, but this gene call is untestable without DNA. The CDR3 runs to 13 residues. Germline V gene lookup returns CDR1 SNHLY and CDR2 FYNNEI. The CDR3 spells CASRGLAGQEQYF.

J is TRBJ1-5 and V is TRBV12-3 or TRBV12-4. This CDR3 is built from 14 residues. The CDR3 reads CASTHGTSNQPQHF.

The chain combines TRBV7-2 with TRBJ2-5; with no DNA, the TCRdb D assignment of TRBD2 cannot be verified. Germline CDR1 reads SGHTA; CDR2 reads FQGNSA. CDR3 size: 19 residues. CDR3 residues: CASSWTGLAGGYAKETQYF.

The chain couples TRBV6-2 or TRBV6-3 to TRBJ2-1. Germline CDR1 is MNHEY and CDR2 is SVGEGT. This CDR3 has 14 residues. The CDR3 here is CASSYSGHNNEQFF.

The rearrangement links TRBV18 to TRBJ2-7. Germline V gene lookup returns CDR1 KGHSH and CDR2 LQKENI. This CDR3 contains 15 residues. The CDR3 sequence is CASSPPELGGYEQYF.

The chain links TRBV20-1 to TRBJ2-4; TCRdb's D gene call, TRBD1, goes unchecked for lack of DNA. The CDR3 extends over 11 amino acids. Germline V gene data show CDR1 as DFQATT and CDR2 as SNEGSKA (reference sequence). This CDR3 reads CSARVGGGRYF.

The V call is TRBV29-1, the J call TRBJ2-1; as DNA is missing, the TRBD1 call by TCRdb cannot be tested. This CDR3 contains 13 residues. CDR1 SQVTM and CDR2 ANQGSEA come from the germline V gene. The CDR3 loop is CSSRQGASNEQFF.

The CDR3 sequence: CSARDLLGLAGGETQYF. This sequence joins TRBV20-1 and TRBJ2-5; lacking DNA, the TRBD2 call made by TCRdb goes unchecked. Per germline, CDR1 DFQATT and CDR2 SNEGSKA (reference sequence). This CDR3 is built from 17 residues.

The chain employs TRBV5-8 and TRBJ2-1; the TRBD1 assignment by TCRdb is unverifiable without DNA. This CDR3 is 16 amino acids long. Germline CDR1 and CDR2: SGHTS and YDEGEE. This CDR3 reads CASRGSGFGPYNEQFF. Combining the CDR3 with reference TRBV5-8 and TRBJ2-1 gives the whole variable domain EAGVTQSPTHLIKTRGQQATLRCSPISGHTSVYWYQQALGLGLQFLLWYDEGEERNRGNFPPRFSGRQFPNYSSELNVNALELEDSALYLCASRGSGFGPYNEQFFGPGTRLTVL.

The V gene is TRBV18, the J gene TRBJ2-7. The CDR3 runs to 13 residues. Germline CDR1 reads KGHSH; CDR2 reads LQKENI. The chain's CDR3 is CASSPDGHDEQYF.

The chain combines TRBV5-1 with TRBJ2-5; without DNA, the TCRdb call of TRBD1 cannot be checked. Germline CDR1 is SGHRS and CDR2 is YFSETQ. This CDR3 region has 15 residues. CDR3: CASSQKQGAQETQYF.

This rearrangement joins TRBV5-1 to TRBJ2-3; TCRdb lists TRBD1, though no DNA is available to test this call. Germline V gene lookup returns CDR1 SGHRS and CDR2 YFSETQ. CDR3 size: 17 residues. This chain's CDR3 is CASSLAPTGYRTDTQYF.

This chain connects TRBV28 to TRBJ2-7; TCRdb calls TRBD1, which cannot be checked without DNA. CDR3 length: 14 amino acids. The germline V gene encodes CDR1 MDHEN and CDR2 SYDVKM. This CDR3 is CASSPPGDAYEQYF.

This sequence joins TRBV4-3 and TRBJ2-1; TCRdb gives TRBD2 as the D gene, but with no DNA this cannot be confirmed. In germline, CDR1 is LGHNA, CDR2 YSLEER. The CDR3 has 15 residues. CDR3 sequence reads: CASSPGLAGRVEQFF.

The CDR3 loop is CASSEARDTNNEQFF. The chain couples TRBV25-1 to TRBJ2-1; TCRdb outputs TRBD1, but without DNA this stays unchecked. CDR1 and CDR2 (germline): MGHDK, SYGVNS. The CDR3 contains 15 residues.

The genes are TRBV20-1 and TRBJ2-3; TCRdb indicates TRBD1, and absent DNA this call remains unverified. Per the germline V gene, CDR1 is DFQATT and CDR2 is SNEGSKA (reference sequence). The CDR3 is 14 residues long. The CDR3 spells CSASAGTVKDTQYF.

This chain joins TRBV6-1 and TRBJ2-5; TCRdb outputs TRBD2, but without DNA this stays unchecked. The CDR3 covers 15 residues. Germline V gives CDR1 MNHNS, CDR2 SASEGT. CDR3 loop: CASSLQGGRGETQYF.

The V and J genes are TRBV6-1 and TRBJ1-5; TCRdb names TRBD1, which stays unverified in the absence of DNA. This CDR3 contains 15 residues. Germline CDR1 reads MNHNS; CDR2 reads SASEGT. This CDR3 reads CASSMTGEGNQPQHF.

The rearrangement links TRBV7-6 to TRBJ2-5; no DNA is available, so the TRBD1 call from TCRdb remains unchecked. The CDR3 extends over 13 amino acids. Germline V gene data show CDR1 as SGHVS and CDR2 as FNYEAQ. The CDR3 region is CASSLGGAGPGYF.